This T cell receptor (beta chain) was retrieved from a study of T cell responses to AZD1222 COVID-19 vaccine. Study-wide results and limits: Without day 14 samples, only post-peak T cell repertoires were studied. Among spike-specific TCRs, nearly half reportedly target unmutated variant regions.

Profiled with immunoSEQ multiplex PCR; TCRdb holds only in-frame clones, not every one. This table has around 140,000 clones, approximately 93% appearing once. Comments on this clone: Its cognate antigen is unknown.

This CDR3 comprises 12 residues. The germline gives CDR1 MNHEY, CDR2 SVGAGI. With 6 bases removed from V and 4 bases from J, the gap between germline ends came to 9 bases. The origin of this receptor is an adult who had recovered from COVID-19. The source was peripheral blood, collected after recovery from COVID-19. This chain connects TRBV6-5 to TRBJ1-2; D remains unclear. DNA for the CDR3: TGTGCCAGCAGGGACCTAAGCTATGGCTACACCTTC. This codes for CASRDLSYGYTF.